The 27 T cell receptor beta chains given below trace back to one sample, sequenced in a study of blood T cells in healthy people across ages. With a J-beta primer mix and a sample-barcoded 5' primer, a second PCR ran about 7 to 12 cycles. MiXCR was run by TCRdb on the 5' RACE reads, yielding one entry per CDR3 protein. The sample holds about 1,000,000 distinct CDR3 sequences, more than 35% seen once. Sequencing was carried out using blood. All receptors derive from a woman aged 55-70 years in good health.

There are a few counts of this clonotype. The rearrangement links TRBV6-5 to TRBJ2-1, with D perhaps matching TRBD1 or TRBD2 (5 bases each). The CDR3 consists of 16 residues. Trimming cost V 4 bases and J 2 bases, with 15 bases left between them. The germline CDR1 and CDR2 sequences are MNHEY and SVGAGI. Here the CDR3 DNA reads TGTGCCAGCAGTTCCGCTATTGGGGGTCCCTACAATGAGCAGTTCTTC. The encoded protein is CASSSAIGGPYNEQFF.

This clonotype was observed once. V is TRBV13 and J is TRBJ2-5; 11 bases agree with TRBD1. The J call may be faulty, since TRBJ2-7 better matches the DNA end. This CDR3 has 17 residues. The germline V gene encodes CDR1 PRHDT and CDR2 FYEKMQ (reference sequence). In nucleotides, the CDR3 is TGTGCCAGCAGCTTAGGCGGAGGAGGACAGGGGGCGGACGAGCAGTACTTC. It translates to CASSLGGGGQGADEQYF.

The chain recombines TRBV7-9 with TRBJ2-1, with no clear D. The CDR3 has 14 amino acids. Per germline, CDR1 SEHNR and CDR2 FQNEAQ (reference sequence). V was shortened by 5 bases and J by 2 bases, with 10 bases between the two germline ends. CDR3: CASSKRDPYNEQFF. Here the CDR3 DNA reads TGTGCCAGCAGCAAACGAGACCCCTACAATGAGCAGTTCTTC. Full variable domain (remainder filled in from reference TRBV7-9 and TRBJ2-1): DTGVSQNPRHKITKRGQNVTFRCDPISEHNRLYWYRQTLGQGPEFLTYFQNEAQLEKSRLLSDRFSAERPKGSFSTLEIQRTEQGDSAMYLCASSKRDPYNEQFFGPGTRLTVL.

This clonotype has a handful of counts. V usage is TRBV11-2 and J usage is TRBJ2-1; a weak D match, TRBD2 (5 bases). Between the trimmed V and J ends, which lost 2 bases and 0 bases, there was a span of 8 bases. The CDR3 spans 15 residues. CDR1 and CDR2 (germline): SGHAT, FQNNGV. Here the CDR3 DNA reads TGTGCCAGCAGCTTATTCCGGGACTCCTACAATGAGCAGTTCTTC. Translation gives CASSLFRDSYNEQFF.

The genes are TRBV20-1 and TRBJ2-3; 15 bases match TRBD2. CDR3 length: 16 residues. J lost 3 bases, V lost 5 bases, and 6 bases had no gene match. Per the germline V gene, CDR1 is DFQATT and CDR2 is SNEGSKA (reference sequence). CDR3 DNA: TGCAGTGCTCAAGGACTAGCGGGGGGGAATACAGATACGCAGTATTTT. As protein: CSAQGLAGGNTDTQYF.

V gene TRBV6-1 combines with J gene TRBJ1-4; TRBD1 matches 8 bases. With 6 bases clipped from V and 6 bases from J, the junction kept 6 bases outside the gene matches. Germline CDR1 is MNHNS and CDR2 is SASEGT. The CDR3 spans 14 residues. The CDR3 DNA reads as TGTGCCAGCAGGAAACAGGGGGGAGATGAAAAACTGTTTTTT. Protein product: CASRKQGGDEKLFF.

This rearrangement joins TRBV19 to TRBJ2-3; perhaps TRBD1 as D (5 bases). V lost 7 bases to trimming and J lost 2 bases, with 13 bases between them. In germline, CDR1 is LNHDA, CDR2 SQIVND (reference sequence). The CDR3 length is 14 residues. The CDR3 spells CASTTRVPTDTQYF. The DNA of the CDR3 is TGTGCCAGTACCACCAGGGTCCCCACAGATACGCAGTATTTT.

V is TRBV21-1 and J is TRBJ2-5; TRBD1 reflects the table's D call only, with no check against the DNA. TRBV21-1 is a documented pseudogene. The CDR3 is made up of 16 amino acids. CDR3 loop: CASSKEGRVRSSERYF. The CDR3, as DNA: TGTGCCAGCAGCAAAGAGGGAAGGGTAAGATCGAGCGAGCGGTACTTC.

This rearrangement joins TRBV24-1 to TRBJ2-1; a possible D gene is TRBD2 (6 bases). Germline CDR1 KGHDR, CDR2 SFDVKD. The CDR3 is made up of 15 amino acids. Trimming took 0 bases from V and 8 from J, leaving 13 bases between them. CDR3 sequence (DNA): TGTGCCACCAGTGATTTGTCTTCGGGGGTGGATGAGCAGTTCTTC. This codes for CATSDLSSGVDEQFF.

The chain carries TRBV27 and TRBJ2-7; the D gene is possibly TRBD1 (6 bases). The V gene lost 0 bases and the J gene lost 4 bases, with 10 bases spanning the gap. The CDR3 has 14 residues. The germline gives CDR1 MNHEY, CDR2 SMNVEV (reference sequence). The CDR3 loop is CASSLSRTDYEQYF. CDR3 coding DNA: TGTGCCAGCAGTTTATCGAGGACAGATTACGAGCAGTACTTC.

This chain links TRBV10-3 with TRBJ2-3, with 7 bases identical to TRBD2. CDR1 and CDR2 from the germline V gene are ENHRY and SYGVKD. Trimming at V came to 3 bases and at J to 2 bases, leaving 5 bases not matched to a gene. The CDR3 runs 15 residues. CDR3 residues: CAISDGTTNTDTQYF. CDR3 nucleotide sequence: TGTGCCATCAGTGACGGGACTACTAACACAGATACGCAGTATTTT.

A few counts support this clonotype. The J gene is TRBJ2-3, the V gene TRBV6-5; no clear D. CDR1 is MNHEY, CDR2 SVGAGI, per germline. The CDR3 is 16 residues long. The germline V and J ends were trimmed by 0 bases and 0 bases, with 10 bases remaining between them. CDR3 bases: TGTGCCAGCAGTTACTCGAGCGCTCCTAGCACAGATACGCAGTATTTT. Amino acid sequence: CASSYSSAPSTDTQYF.

The chain recombines TRBV5-6 with TRBJ2-1; 7 bases fit TRBD2. The CDR3 runs to 13 residues. V was clipped by 4 bases and J by 8 bases; unmatched bases: 6. Germline assignment: CDR1 SGHDT and CDR2 YYEEEE. Here the CDR3 reads CASSRGGSDEQFF. In nucleotides, the CDR3 is TGTGCCAGCAGCCGTGGCGGGAGCGATGAGCAGTTCTTC.

The V gene is TRBV2, the J gene TRBJ1-2; D perhaps matches TRBD1 (5 bases). V shed 1 base and J shed 4 bases, with 10 bases lying between them. Germline-derived CDR1 and CDR2 are SNHLY and FYNNEI. There are 14 residues in the CDR3. The CDR3 spells CASSEGRQTYGYTF. The CDR3 region has the DNA TGTGCCAGCAGTGAAGGGCGACAGACCTATGGCTACACCTTC. Combining the CDR3 with reference TRBV2 and TRBJ1-2 gives the whole variable domain EPEVTQTPSHQVTQMGQEVILRCVPISNHLYFYWYRQILGQKVEFLVSFYNNEISEKSEIFDDQFSVERPDGSNFTLKIRSTKLEDSAMYFCASSEGRQTYGYTFGSGTRLTVV.

Notes on this clonotype: This could be a read error, since a much larger clone is one nucleotide away. V usage is TRBV30 and J usage is TRBJ2-7; D might be TRBD1 (6 bases). In germline, CDR1 is GTSNPN, CDR2 SVGIG (reference sequence). This CDR3 comprises 12 residues. CDR3 in amino acids: CARSAQGYEQYF. CDR3 in DNA: TGTGCCCGGAGTGCACAGGGCTACGAGCAGTACTTC.

As concerns this clonotype: One base away lies a much larger clone, so this may be a sequencing read error. This chain connects TRBV12-3 or TRBV12-4 to TRBJ2-7; D call uncertain. The CDR3 is made up of 14 amino acids. Trimming took off 1 base at V and 2 bases at J, with 9 bases between the two ends. The CDR3: CASSLVRLTYEQYF. CDR3 DNA sequence: TGTGCCAGCAGTTTAGTTCGACTTACCTACGAGCAGTACTTC.

The rearrangement uses TRBV7-6 and TRBJ2-3; no clear D. The V end was cut by 4 bases, the J end by 5 bases, with 19 bases between. The CDR3 length is 16 residues. Germline CDR1 SGHVS, CDR2 FNYEAQ. The CDR3: CASSSTIPTPGDTQYF. CDR3 sequence (DNA): TGTGCCAGCAGCTCGACAATCCCCACGCCGGGAGATACGCAGTATTTT.

This clonotype was observed a handful of times. This chain links TRBV5-1 with TRBJ2-1; weak D call: TRBD1 (5 bases). Between the trimmed V and J ends, which lost 3 bases and 8 bases, there was a span of 15 bases. This CDR3 region has 14 residues. CDR1 and CDR2 (germline): SGHRS, YFSETQ. CDR3: CASSSMQGPDEQFF. The CDR3 nucleotides read TGCGCCAGCAGCTCCATGCAGGGTCCGGATGAGCAGTTCTTC. The full variable domain, completed using reference TRBV5-1 and TRBJ2-1, is KAGVTQTPRYLIKTRGQQVTLSCSPISGHRSVSWYQQTPGQGLQFLFEYFSETQRNKGNFPGRFSGRQFSNSRSEMNVSTLELGDSALYLCASSSMQGPDEQFFGPGTRLTVL.

This clonotype was counted a few times. The chain combines TRBV20-1 with TRBJ2-4, with 13 nucleotides matching TRBD2. The CDR3 has 14 amino acids. The ends lost 6 bases at V and 7 bases at J; junction bases unmatched: 6. The V gene's germline CDR1 is DFQATT and CDR2 SNEGSKA (reference sequence). This CDR3 reads CSARTSGSPNIQYF. The DNA of the CDR3 is TGCAGTGCCCGGACTAGCGGGAGTCCGAACATTCAGTACTTC.

The rearrangement links TRBV7-6 to TRBJ2-1, with 12 bases identical to TRBD2. V was pared by 5 bases and J by 6 bases, with 8 bases of the junction left unmatched. Germline V lookup: CDR1 SGHVS, CDR2 FNYEAQ. This CDR3 is 16 amino acids long. The CDR3 protein is CASSLRTSGTFNEQFF. The CDR3 DNA is TGTGCCAGCAGCCTAAGGACTAGCGGGACCTTCAATGAGCAGTTCTTC.

This clonotype has only a few counts. The CDR3 reads CASSPPPGQGARGTDTQYF. As DNA, the CDR3 is TGTGCCAGCAGCCCTCCCCCGGGACAGGGGGCGCGCGGCACAGATACGCAGTATTTT. The rearrangement uses TRBV3-1 and TRBJ2-3, with TRBD1 identical over 12 bases. This CDR3 is built from 19 residues. Trimming removed 4 bases from V and 1 base from J; junction bases left unmatched: 12. CDR1 and CDR2 from the germline V gene are LGHDT and YNNKEL (reference sequence).

The chain couples TRBV10-3 to TRBJ2-1, with TRBD2 matching 14 bases. CDR1 is ENHRY, CDR2 SYGVKD, per germline. The CDR3 totals 15 residues. Trimming removed 7 bases from V and 4 bases from J; junction bases left unmatched: 3. This CDR3 reads CAITGTSGGYNEQFF. CDR3 DNA: TGTGCCATCACCGGGACTAGCGGGGGTTACAATGAGCAGTTCTTC.

This clonotype was counted at least ten times. V is TRBV11-2 and J is TRBJ2-7; possibly TRBD1 for D (5 bases). This CDR3 comprises 15 residues. Germline V gene lookup returns CDR1 SGHAT and CDR2 FQNNGV. The V gene lost 1 base and the J gene lost 1 base, with 11 bases spanning the gap. CDR3 DNA sequence: TGTGCCAGCAGCTTAGTGTGGGGCGGATCCTACGAGCAGTACTTC. Its translation is CASSLVWGGSYEQYF.

The table lists this clonotype with a count of one. This chain uses TRBV9 with TRBJ1-2; TRBD1 is a possible D gene (5 bases). Germline V gene lookup returns CDR1 SGDLS and CDR2 YYNGEE. This CDR3 has 15 amino acids. The ends were cut back, 4 bases at V and 8 bases at J, with 21 bases in the middle. CDR3 loop: CASSTRQTDPSGYTF. CDR3 nucleotide sequence: TGTGCCAGCAGCACGCGACAGACCGACCCATCGGGCTACACCTTC.

Ten or more counts support this clonotype. This chain links TRBV5-5 with TRBJ2-5; 11 bases line up with TRBD2. Germline trimming cut 4 bases from V and 4 bases from J; bases unmatched to any gene: 6. The CDR3 runs to 15 residues. Per the germline V gene, CDR1 is SGHKS and CDR2 is YYEKEE (reference sequence). CDR3 in DNA: TGTGCCAGCAGCCCACGTGGGACTAGCGGAGAGACCCAGTACTTC. This codes for CASSPRGTSGETQYF.

This sequence joins TRBV9 and TRBJ2-3, with TRBD1 identical over 7 bases. Germline V CDR1 and CDR2: SGDLS, YYNGEE. The CDR3 contains 18 residues. V was pared by 3 bases and J by 2 bases, with 15 bases of the junction left unmatched. In nucleotides, the CDR3 is TGTGCCAGCAGCGCTTCCTCTTCCGGGACAGAAGTCACAGATACGCAGTATTTT. It translates to CASSASSSGTEVTDTQYF.

The rearrangement uses TRBV7-8 and TRBJ2-6, with D maybe TRBD2 (7 bases). CDR3 length equals 21 residues. Trimming removed 1 base at V and 0 bases at J, with 22 bases between. The V gene's germline CDR1 is SGHVS and CDR2 FQNEAQ. This CDR3 reads CASSLEMGRDTRNSGANVLTF. The CDR3 coding sequence is TGTGCCAGCAGCTTAGAGATGGGGAGGGACACTCGCAACTCTGGGGCCAACGTCCTGACTTTC.